This T cell receptor (beta chain) comes out of a study of blood T cell dynamics during melanoma immunotherapy (dated by TCRdb to 2020 to 2021). Notes on the research overall: Patients with metastatic melanoma were treated with first-line pembrolizumab or nivolumab plus ipilimumab as standard of care in the United Kingdom. To identify early correlates of response, the study profiled peripheral T cell receptor repertoires in patients with metastatic melanoma before and after one cycle of checkpoint inhibitor therapy. The training cohort consisted of consecutive patients, while an additional independent group of patients from the same centre was pooled to form an external validation set. The study at large found these results: The study could not determine whether the T cell clones driving repertoire changes were melanoma-specific or reflected general immune activation. A bifurcated reorganization of the PBMC repertoire at W3, with increased clonality or increased diversity, was observed in patients who later achieved disease control, unlike in progressors. The relatively small sample size was acknowledged as potentially limiting generalization of the results.

The time point label, as the study defines it: week 3, after first cycle of checkpoint inhibitor. Blood was sampled before treatment (T0) and at week 3 (W3), after the first cycle of checkpoint blockade. Except for two patients with rapid clinical progression, response was assessed 12 weeks after the first infusion by RECIST 1.1; disease control meant complete response, partial response or stable disease. Patients with prior systemic cancer treatment, concomitant immunosuppressant therapy or synchronous other active malignancies were excluded. To track both circulating cells and T cell turnover, TCR beta was sequenced from bulk PBMC as well as from plasma cell-free DNA. Lymphoprep and SepMate tubes were used to isolate PBMC from blood, and red cell lysis was then performed. QIAamp DNA Blood Mini kits were used to extract DNA from PBMC and from sorted T cell subsets. For every bulk PBMC sample, a fixed 350 ng of DNA was loaded. Following the manufacturer instructions, the immunoSEQ TCRb Assay kit was used to amplify TCR beta CDR3 sequences from genomic DNA. The KAPA Library Quantification Kit for Illumina platforms was used to quantify the pooled libraries by qPCR. Pooled libraries were clustered at about 0.6-1.2 pM and sequenced on an Illumina NextSeq 500. Under the source paper's analysis protocol: TCR data were analyzed with immunoSEQ ANALYZER and the R LymphoSeq package. A rearrangement efficiency score was calculated as productive divided by the sum of productive and non-productive CDR3 sequences. Clonality was measured with the Gini coefficient and diversity with the Renyi index at alpha=1, compared pairwise between timepoints within each patient. In LymphoSeq, clonal relatedness was computed using an edit distance of 3, and repertoire similarity was computed using the Bhattacharyya coefficient. To classify response, a linear discriminant analysis based on week-3 changes in clonality and diversity was built with the R MASS and caret packages. Sourced from immuneACCESS, this table was stored by TCRdb with only in-frame sequences that have V and J called. A share of the clones is absent; for the studies checked, an unresolved V gene accounts for under half, and the remainder has no known explanation. V and J calls and clone size are as listed in that table; D and trimming were resolved from the DNA. Here the sample has some 12,000 clones; roughly 90% occur a single time. Around 5.8% of the sample goes to the ten largest clones.

As to this clone: It has no known antigen specificity. No base quality values were provided; no much bigger clone lies one nucleotide off.

V is pared back by 0 bases and J by 8 bases, with 11 bases lying between the germline termini. The CDR3 covers 13 residues, taking in both the cysteine and the phenylalanine. CDR3 DNA is the only sequence kept; it has 39 bases, read in frame from the first base. Taken from the germline V gene, the CDR1 and CDR2 loops are SGDLS and YYNGEE. The input for sequencing was blood, taken from a patient treated with checkpoint blockade. The TCR comes from a human donor with melanoma. The sequence links TRBV9 to TRBJ1-2; a tentative D match to TRBD1 spans 5 bases. Here is the DNA: TGTGCCAGCAGCGTAGCCCAGGGCGGAGGCTACACCTTC. The translation is CASSVAQGGGYTF.